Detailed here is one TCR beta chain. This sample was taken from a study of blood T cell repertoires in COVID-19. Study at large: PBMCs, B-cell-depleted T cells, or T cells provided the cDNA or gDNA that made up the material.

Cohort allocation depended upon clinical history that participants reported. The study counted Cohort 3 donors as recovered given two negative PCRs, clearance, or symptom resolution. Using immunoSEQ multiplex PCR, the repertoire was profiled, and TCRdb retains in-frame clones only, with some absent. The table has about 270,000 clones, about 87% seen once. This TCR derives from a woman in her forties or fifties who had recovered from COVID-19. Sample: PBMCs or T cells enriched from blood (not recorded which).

The CDR3 DNA sequence: TGTGCCAGCAGTACTCTAGCGAGCTCCTACAATGAGCAGTTCTTC. Translated: CASSTLASSYNEQFF. The chain links TRBV6-5 to TRBJ2-1; TRBD2 is a possible D gene (6 bases). The V gene's germline CDR1 is MNHEY and CDR2 SVGAGI. The V and J ends lost 5 bases and 0 bases respectively, with 11 bases between them. The CDR3 has 15 amino acids.